This T cell receptor beta chain came from a study of T cell repertoires in cytomegalovirus infection. Study context: CMV infection and matching HLA type were both indicated by public TCR beta signatures.

The CDR3 runs 15 residues. V lost 3 bases to trimming and J lost 6 bases; unmatched junction nucleotides: 3. CDR1 SGDLS and CDR2 YYNGEE come from the germline V gene. For this clonotype: The antigen is unknown.

TCRdb reprocessed the reads via MiXCR and lists one record per CDR3 protein. The profile shows over 250,000 distinct CDR3 sequences, 20% to 25% of them singletons. The sequencing here drew on cultured PBMCs, taken from culture after CMV antigen stimulation. The TCR was taken from a human donor in good health (CMV status not recorded). Some clones in this sample may be carry-over from other donors' samples. The V and J genes are TRBV9 and TRBJ2-3; 14 positions agree with TRBD2. The CDR3 DNA follows: TGTGCCAGCAGCGGAGGACTAGCGGGAGGCGATACGCAGTATTTT. It encodes CASSGGLAGGDTQYF.